Each of the 20 T cell receptor beta chains below was sequenced from the same sample in a study of T cell responses to AZD1222 COVID-19 vaccine. This table comes from immunoSEQ multiplex PCR, and its TCRdb copy is limited to in-frame clones, with some not included. The repertoire consists of 95,000 to 150,000 clones, with 86% occurring once and the leading ten covering approximately 7.5%. The starting material was peripheral blood, obtained on day 0 of AZD1222 vaccination. The receptors stem from an adult in good health.

The chain is built from TRBV3-1 (or the pseudogene TRBV3-2) and TRBJ2-3, with D maybe TRBD2 (6 bases). Germline V gene sequence: CDR1 LGHDT, CDR2 YNNKEL (reference sequence). The CDR3 totals 14 residues. V dropped 4 bases and J dropped 0 bases, with 8 bases sitting between them. CDR3 sequence (DNA): TGTGCCAGCAGCCGGGGGACTAGCACAGATACGCAGTATTTT. It is translated as CASSRGTSTDTQYF.

V is TRBV4-2 and J is TRBJ2-7, with D tentatively TRBD1 (5 bases). V lost 1 base to trimming and J lost 0 bases, with 13 bases between them. Per the germline V gene, CDR1 is LGHNA and CDR2 is YNFKEQ. CDR3 length: 16 residues. The CDR3 spells CASSQVVGRTSYEQYF. For the CDR3, the DNA is TGTGCCAGCAGCCAAGTTGTGGGGCGAACCTCCTACGAGCAGTACTTC.

V and J are TRBV5-1 and TRBJ2-1; D remains unclear. This CDR3 spans 13 amino acids. CDR1 and CDR2 from the germline V gene are SGHRS and YFSETQ. Trimming cost V 10 bases and J 9 bases, with 20 bases left between them. The chain's CDR3 is CACRADARIEQFF. The CDR3 nucleotides read TGCGCCTGCCGGGCCGACGCGAGGATTGAGCAGTTCTTC.

The gene calls are TRBV7-9 and TRBJ2-3, with D possibly being TRBD1 or TRBD2 (6 bases each). Germline CDR1 is SEHNR and CDR2 is FQNEAQ (reference sequence). The length of the CDR3 is 17 residues. With 5 bases removed from V and 2 bases from J, the gap between germline ends came to 20 bases. The CDR3 nucleotides read TGTGCCAGCAGCAGGGGGAGCTACAGGGAGGTCACAGATACGCAGTATTTT. Residues: CASSRGSYREVTDTQYF.

The V call is TRBV5-7, the J call TRBJ2-7, with TRBD1 matching 7 bases. TRBV5-7 is given ORF status, its function remaining uncertain. This CDR3 is built from 16 residues. V lost 4 bases, J lost 9 bases, and 19 bases stayed unmatched. The DNA for the CDR3 is TGTGCCAGCAGCCGGGAACGGGACAGAAGATACGAGCGGCAGTACTTC. Protein product: CASSRERDRRYERQYF.

The J gene is TRBJ1-1, the V gene TRBV15; the D is unclear. The CDR3 consists of 16 residues. The ends were cut back, 0 bases at V and 0 bases at J, with 11 bases in the middle. The germline CDR1 and CDR2 sequences are LNHNV and YYDKDF (reference sequence). The CDR3 region is CATSRDLAGLNTEAFF. CDR3 nucleotide sequence: TGTGCCACCAGCAGAGATCTCGCAGGCCTGAACACTGAAGCTTTCTTT.

The genes are TRBV21-1 and TRBJ2-7; the table's D call, TRBD2, was not checked against the DNA. TRBV21-1 is noted as a pseudogene. The CDR3 spans 16 residues. CDR3 amino acids: CASFKKSARSSYEQYF. CDR3 DNA sequence: TGTGCCAGCTTCAAAAAATCGGCCCGGAGCTCCTACGAGCAGTACTTC.

This sequence joins TRBV24-1 and TRBJ2-2; D is uncertain. Germline values: CDR1 KGHDR, CDR2 SFDVKD. The CDR3 spans 15 residues. Trimming stripped 1 base from V and 1 base from J, with 6 bases between. The CDR3 sequence: CATSDFTQNTGELFF. The CDR3 DNA reads as TGTGCCACCAGTGATTTCACACAGAACACCGGGGAGCTGTTTTTT.

J is TRBJ1-2 and V is TRBV7-9; the D is unclear. The CDR3 is 16 residues long. CDR1 and CDR2 from the germline V gene are SEHNR and FQNEAQ (reference sequence). Trimming left V 4 bases short and J 4 bases short, with 19 bases between. The CDR3 DNA follows: TGTGCCAGCAGCTCTCAGTCGGACCGCTCGCCCTATGGCTACACCTTC. It codes for CASSSQSDRSPYGYTF.

The V call is TRBV19, the J call TRBJ2-1, with D perhaps being TRBD1 or TRBD2 (6 bases each). In germline, CDR1 is LNHDA, CDR2 SQIVND (reference sequence). Deletions cut 0 bases from V and 5 bases from J, with 17 bases between. There are 17 residues in the CDR3. CDR3 amino acids: CASSIDREGGFHNEQFF. Here the CDR3 DNA reads TGTGCCAGTAGTATAGATCGGGAAGGGGGGTTCCACAATGAGCAGTTCTTC.

This chain uses TRBV5-1 with TRBJ1-1; 7 nucleotides agree with TRBD1. CDR1 is SGHRS, CDR2 YFSETQ, per germline. There are 15 residues in the CDR3. V was clipped by 0 bases and J by 4 bases; unmatched bases: 6. The chain's CDR3 is CASSLGTGEGTEAFF. CDR3 DNA: TGCGCCAGCAGCTTGGGTACAGGGGAGGGCACTGAAGCTTTCTTT. The full variable domain, completed using reference TRBV5-1 and TRBJ1-1, is KAGVTQTPRYLIKTRGQQVTLSCSPISGHRSVSWYQQTPGQGLQFLFEYFSETQRNKGNFPGRFSGRQFSNSRSEMNVSTLELGDSALYLCASSLGTGEGTEAFFGQGTRLTVV.

This clone was detected a few times. The chain links TRBV19 to TRBJ2-7; D is perhaps TRBD2 (5 bases). Germline values: CDR1 LNHDA, CDR2 SQIVND (reference sequence). The CDR3 spans 14 residues. V was shortened by 6 bases and J by 2 bases, with 14 bases between the two germline ends. The CDR3 nucleotides are TGTGCCAGTAGCAAGACCGGGGTTGCCTACGAGCAGTACTTC. It encodes CASSKTGVAYEQYF.

The chain is built from TRBV10-1 and TRBJ2-7; D unclear. CDR1 and CDR2 (germline): WNHNN, SYGVQD (reference sequence). There are 14 residues in the CDR3. Between the trimmed V and J ends, which lost 6 bases and 2 bases, there was a span of 14 bases. The CDR3 sequence is CASSLQRAPYEQYF. In nucleotides, the CDR3 is TGCGCCAGCAGCTTACAGCGAGCGCCCTACGAGCAGTACTTC.

CDR3 in amino acids: CASSSGTVYNEQFF. Here the CDR3 DNA reads TGTGCCAGCAGTTCCGGGACAGTCTACAATGAGCAGTTCTTC. V gene TRBV6-5 combines with J gene TRBJ2-1; 7 bases are a match to TRBD1. CDR1 is MNHEY and CDR2 is SVGAGI in the germline V gene. CDR3 length: 14 amino acids. The J segment lost 3 bases and the V segment lost 4 bases, leaving 3 bases of the junction unmatched.

J is TRBJ2-5 and V is TRBV2; 9 nucleotides line up with TRBD2. The CDR3 loop spans 15 amino acids. Per germline, CDR1 SNHLY and CDR2 FYNNEI. V shed 6 bases, J shed 2 bases, and the junction held 7 bases outside the gene matches. The CDR3 DNA follows: TGTGCCAGCAGGTTCGGGACTAGCCTACAAGAGACCCAGTACTTC. As protein: CASRFGTSLQETQYF.

This rearrangement joins TRBV6-5 to TRBJ1-1, with 8 positions matching TRBD1. CDR1 and CDR2 from the germline V gene are MNHEY and SVGAGI. This CDR3 comprises 14 residues. Losses at the gene ends were 7 bases for V and 7 bases for J; bases not matched to a gene: 11. CDR3 nucleotide sequence: TGTGCCAGCACCTATTCGGGGACAGGTTATGAAGCTTTCTTT. Translating gives CASTYSGTGYEAFF.

The rearrangement uses TRBV19 and TRBJ1-1, with D tentatively TRBD1 (6 bases). V was cut by 2 bases and J by 1 base, with 14 bases left in between. Germline V CDR1 and CDR2: LNHDA, SQIVND (reference sequence). This CDR3 is built from 16 residues. The CDR3 region is CASSIFAGGQNTEAFF. Here the CDR3 DNA reads TGTGCCAGTAGTATATTCGCGGGGGGGCAGAACACTGAAGCTTTCTTT.

The chain combines TRBV29-1 with TRBJ2-4; D is uncertain. Germline V gene lookup returns CDR1 SQVTM and CDR2 ANQGSEA. The CDR3 is 10 amino acids. V was clipped by 3 bases and J by 5 bases, with 2 bases between them. CDR3 nucleotides: TGCAGCGTTGAGGAAAACATTCAGTACTTC. Its protein is CSVEENIQYF. Variable domain in full (rest from reference TRBV29-1 and TRBJ2-4): SAVISQKPSRDICQRGTSLTIQCQVDSQVTMMFWYRQQPGQSLTLIATANQGSEATYESGFVIDKFPISRPNLTFSTLTVSNMSPEDSSIYLCSVEENIQYFGAGTRLSVL.

The chain recombines TRBV27 with TRBJ1-5, with unresolved D. Trimming took 2 bases from V and 3 from J, leaving 8 bases between them. Germline-derived CDR1 and CDR2 are MNHEY and SMNVEV (reference sequence). The CDR3 is made up of 14 amino acids. The CDR3 spells CASSLNGFNQPQHF. Here the CDR3 DNA reads TGTGCCAGCAGTTTAAATGGCTTCAATCAGCCCCAGCATTTT.

The rearrangement joins TRBV7-2 to TRBJ2-7; a weak D match, TRBD1 (5 bases). This CDR3 has 15 amino acids. Trimming removed 5 bases from V and 0 bases from J, with 14 bases in between. Germline assignment: CDR1 SGHTA and CDR2 FQGNSA. The CDR3 DNA sequence: TGTGCCAGCAGCCCCATGCAGGGAAGCTCCTACGAGCAGTACTTC. This translates into CASSPMQGSSYEQYF.